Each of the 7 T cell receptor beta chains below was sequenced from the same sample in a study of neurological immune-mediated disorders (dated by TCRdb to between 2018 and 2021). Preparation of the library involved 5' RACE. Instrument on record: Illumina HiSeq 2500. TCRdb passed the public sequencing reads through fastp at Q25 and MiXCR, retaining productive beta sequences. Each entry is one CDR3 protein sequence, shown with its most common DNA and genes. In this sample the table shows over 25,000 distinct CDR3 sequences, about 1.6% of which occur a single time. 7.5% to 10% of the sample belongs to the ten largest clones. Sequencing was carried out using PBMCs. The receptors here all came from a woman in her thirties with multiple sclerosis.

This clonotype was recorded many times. CDR3 in amino acids: CSARDRAPYKPDNSPLHF. In nucleotides, the CDR3 is TGCAGTGCTAGAGATAGGGCCCCCTATAAACCTGATAATTCACCCCTCCACTTT. The V gene is TRBV20-1, the J gene TRBJ1-6; D remains ambiguous. The length of the CDR3 is 18 residues. V was shortened by 0 bases and J by 5 bases, with 20 bases between the two germline ends. In germline, CDR1 is DFQATT, CDR2 SNEGSKA (reference sequence).

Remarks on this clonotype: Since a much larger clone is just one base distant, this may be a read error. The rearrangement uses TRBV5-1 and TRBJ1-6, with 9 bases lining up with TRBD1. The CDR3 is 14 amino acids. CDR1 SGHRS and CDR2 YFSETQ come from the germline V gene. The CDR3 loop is CASSWTGEDSPLNF. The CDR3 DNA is TGCGCCAGCAGCTGGACAGGGGAGGATTCACCCCTCAACTTT. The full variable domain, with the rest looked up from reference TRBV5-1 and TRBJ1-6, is KAGVTQTPRYLIKTRGQQVTLSCSPISGHRSVSWYQQTPGQGLQFLFEYFSETQRNKGNFPGRFSGRQFSNSRSEMNVSTLELGDSALYLCASSWTGEDSPLNFGNGTRLTVT.

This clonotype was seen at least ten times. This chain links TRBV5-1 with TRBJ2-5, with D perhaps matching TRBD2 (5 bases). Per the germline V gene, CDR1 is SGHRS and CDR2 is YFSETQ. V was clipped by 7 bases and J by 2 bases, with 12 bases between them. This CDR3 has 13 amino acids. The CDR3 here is CASFKAVQETQYF. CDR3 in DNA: TGCGCCAGCTTTAAAGCGGTTCAAGAGACCCAGTACTTC.

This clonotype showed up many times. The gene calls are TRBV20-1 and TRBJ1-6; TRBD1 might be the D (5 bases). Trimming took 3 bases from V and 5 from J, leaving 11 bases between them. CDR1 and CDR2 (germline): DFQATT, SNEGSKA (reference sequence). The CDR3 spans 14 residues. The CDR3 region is CSASRDPNNSPLHF. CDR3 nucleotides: TGCAGTGCTAGCCGGGACCCAAATAATTCACCCCTCCACTTT.

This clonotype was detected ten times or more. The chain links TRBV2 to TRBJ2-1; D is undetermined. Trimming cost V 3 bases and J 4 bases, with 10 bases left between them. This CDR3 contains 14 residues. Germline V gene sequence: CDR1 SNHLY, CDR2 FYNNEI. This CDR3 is CASSDMLGYNEQFF. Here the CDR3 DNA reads TGTGCCAGCAGTGACATGTTAGGATACAATGAGCAGTTCTTC.

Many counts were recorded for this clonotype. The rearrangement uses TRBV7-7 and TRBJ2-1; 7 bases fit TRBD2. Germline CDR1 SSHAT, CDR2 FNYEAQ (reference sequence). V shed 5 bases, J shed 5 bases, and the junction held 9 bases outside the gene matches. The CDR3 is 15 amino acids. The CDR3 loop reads CASSPHAGVNNEQFF. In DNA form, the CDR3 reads TGTGCCAGCAGCCCGCATGCGGGGGTGAACAATGAGCAGTTCTTC.

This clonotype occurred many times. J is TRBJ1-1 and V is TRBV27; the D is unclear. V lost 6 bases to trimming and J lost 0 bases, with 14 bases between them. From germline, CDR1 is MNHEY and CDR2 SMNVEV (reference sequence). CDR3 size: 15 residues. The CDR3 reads CASRRSGRMNTEAFF. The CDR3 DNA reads TGTGCCAGCAGAAGGTCTGGACGGATGAACACTGAAGCTTTCTTT.